This is a list of T cell receptor beta chains from one sample in a study of beta chain features in type 1 diabetes. Libraries were prepared by immunoSEQ multiplex PCR; TCRdb keeps only in-frame clonotypes and omits some of them. The sample includes about 320,000 clones, approximately 15% of them seen just once. The sample was central memory CD4+ T cells from blood. The receptors here all came from a young man in good health. Each CDR3 is given with its conserved first and last residue. A D gene is named only where the DNA matches it firmly. A clone size is listed for some rows: how often the clone was seen (once, few, many), or a class if it is expanded.

>TRBJ1-2|TRBV7-9|NA|NA
TGTGCCAGCAGCTTAGAATCCGGGAGTTATGGCTACACCTTC
CASSLESGSYGYTF
>TRBJ2-1|TRBV15|NA|few
TGTGCCACCAGCAGTAGACCACCTGGTAGCAATGAGCAGTTCTTC
CATSSRPPGSNEQFF
>TRBJ2-1|TRBV11-3|TRBD2|NA
TGTGCCAGCAGCTTAGGGACTAGCGGGATTAACAATGAGCAGTTCTTC
CASSLGTSGINNEQFF
>TRBJ1-2|TRBV9|NA|NA
TGTGCCAGCAGCCTCCAGACTGGAGTGGGGAGCGGCTACACCTTC
CASSLQTGVGSGYTF
>TRBJ2-1|TRBV7-9|TRBD2|few
TGTGCCAGCAGAGGGACTAGCGCTAGCAATGAGCAGTTCTTC
CASRGTSASNEQFF
>TRBJ2-1|TRBV4-1|NA|few
TGCGCCAGCAGCCAGGGGCAGGCAAGGAATGAGCAGTTCTTC
CASSQGQARNEQFF
>TRBJ2-4|TRBV9|TRBD1|many
TGTGCCAGCAGCGTAGAGGGGACAGGACCCGAAAACATTCAGTACTTC
CASSVEGTGPENIQYF
>TRBJ1-2|TRBV25-1|NA|once
TGTGCCAGCAGTGGTCCCCAGAGAGGCTACACCTTC
CASSGPQRGYTF
>TRBJ2-3|TRBV6-5|NA|NA
TGTGCCAGCAGTTACCAGGGGGGGCGAACAGATACGCAGTATTTT
CASSYQGGRTDTQYF
>TRBJ2-6|TRBV15|TRBD1|NA
TGTGCCACCAGCGGGACAGGCCCTGGGGCCAACGTCCTGACTTTC
CATSGTGPGANVLTF
>TRBJ2-2|TRBV7-2|NA|few
TGTGCCAGCAGCCCCCGAGCCACTAGTGCCGGGGAGCTGTTTTTT
CASSPRATSAGELFF
>TRBJ1-6|TRBV6-4|NA|NA
TGTGCCAGCAGTGAGGCGGTCGGCGCCTATAATTCACCCCTCCACTTT
CASSEAVGAYNSPLHF
>TRBJ2-2|TRBV5-4|NA|NA
TGTGCCAGCAGCTCCGGGTGGGAGGGGGAGCTGTTTTTT
CASSSGWEGELFF
>TRBJ2-3|TRBV6-1|NA|NA
TGTGCCAGCAGATTAGCAGATACGCAGTATTTT
CASRLADTQYF
>TRBJ2-3|TRBV7-8|NA|NA
TGTGCCAGCAGCACGACGTTTGCAGATACGCAGTATTTT
CASSTTFADTQYF
>TRBJ1-6|TRBV14|NA|few
TGTGCCAGCAGCCAACGAACTAGCTCCTATAATTCACCCCTCCACTTT
CASSQRTSSYNSPLHF
>TRBJ2-2|TRBV19|NA|NA
TGTGCCAGTAGAACCACTAGACCGGTCGGGGAGCTGTTTTTT
CASRTTRPVGELFF
>TRBJ1-3|TRBV6-5|NA|few
TGTGCCAGCAGCGAGTCGATCTCTGGAAACACCATATATTTT
CASSESISGNTIYF
>TRBJ2-5|TRBV6-5|NA|many
TGTGCCACCGTAACGGGGCAGACCCAGTACTTC
CATVTGQTQYF
>TRBJ2-3|TRBV4-3|TRBD2|few
TGCGCCAGCAGCCAAGAACTAGCGGGAGAAGGTCCAGATACGCAGTATTTT
CASSQELAGEGPDTQYF
>TRBJ2-1|TRBV4-3|TRBD1|many
TGCGCCAGCAGCCAAAACAGGGGAAATGAGCAGTTCTTC
CASSQNRGNEQFF
>TRBJ2-5|TRBV14|NA|NA
TGTGCCAGCAGCCAAGATGCGGGATTAGCCCAAGAGACCCAGTACTTC
CASSQDAGLAQETQYF
>TRBJ1-6|TRBV4-1|TRBD1|few
TGCGCCAGCAGCCAAGCCAGGGGGCGAGGTAATAATTCACCCCTCCACTTT
CASSQARGRGNNSPLHF
>TRBJ1-3|TRBV11-3|NA|NA
TGTGCCAGCAGCTTAAACGGCGGTATAGGGGACACCATATATTTT
CASSLNGGIGDTIYF
>TRBJ2-2|TRBV6-6|NA|few
TGTGCCAGCAGTCCTATCGGGGAGCTGTTTTTT
CASSPIGELFF
>TRBJ1-5|TRBV18|NA|few
TGTGCCAGCTCACCAGGCCTTGGTCAGCCCCAGCATTTT
CASSPGLGQPQHF
>TRBJ2-7|TRBV6-1|NA|NA
TGTGCCAGCAGTGAATCGGGGCGGGGATACGAGCAGTACTTC
CASSESGRGYEQYF
>TRBJ2-6|TRBV11-2|NA|NA
TGTGCCAGCAGCTCTCGGTCCAACGTCCTGACTTTC
CASSSRSNVLTF
>TRBJ2-3|TRBV2|TRBD1|few
TGTGCCAGCAGTTACTCTGGCGGGACAGGGTCTAGCACAGATACGCAGTATTTT
CASSYSGGTGSSTDTQYF
>TRBJ1-5|TRBV27|TRBD1|NA
TGTGCCAGCAGCCCCGGATGGGACAGCGGGTATAGCAATCAGCCCCAGCATTTT
CASSPGWDSGYSNQPQHF
>TRBJ2-2|TRBV5-3|TRBD1|few
TGTGCCAGAAGCTTGAACAGGGGGCACACCGGGGAGCTGTTTTTT
CARSLNRGHTGELFF
>TRBJ2-1|TRBV7-2|TRBD2|NA
TGTGCCAGCAGCCCACCCCTAGCGGGTAACAATGAGCAGTTCTTC
CASSPPLAGNNEQFF
>TRBJ1-2|TRBV5-4|NA|few
TGCGCCAGCAGCCAAGCAGTGTCGGGCTCCTACTATGGCTACACCTTC
CASSQAVSGSYYGYTF
>TRBJ2-5|TRBV5-1|NA|NA
TGCGCCAGCAGCCCACAAGAGACCCAGTACTTC
CASSPQETQYF
>TRBJ2-2|TRBV14|NA|few
TGTGCCAGCAGCTCCCGAAAGGAGAACGGGGAGCTGTTTTTT
CASSSRKENGELFF
>TRBJ2-3|TRBV6-1|NA|NA
TGTGCCAGCAGCGGTCGCATGGGCACAGATACGCAGTATTTT
CASSGRMGTDTQYF
>TRBJ2-5|TRBV7-7|NA|NA
TGTGCCAGCAGCTTAGCAGTCCAAGAGACCCAGTACTTC
CASSLAVQETQYF
>TRBJ1-3|TRBV10-3|TRBD1|few
TGTGCCATCAGTACAGGGGGCCAAATCTCTGGAAACACCATATATTTT
CAISTGGQISGNTIYF